Following are 14 T cell receptor beta chains from one sample sequenced in a study of control samples from healthy donors and cancer patients. Method: immunoSEQ multiplex PCR; TCRdb's copy keeps in-frame clones and lacks some. The table shows some 120,000 clones, with about 93% occurring only once. Sequencing was done on a sample of blood. The receptors originated from a man younger than 40 in good health.

The V gene is TRBV28, the J gene TRBJ2-5; maybe TRBD2 (7 bases). Trimming took off 6 bases at V and 5 bases at J, with 16 bases between the two ends. Per germline, CDR1 MDHEN and CDR2 SYDVKM. The CDR3 is 14 residues long. CDR3 loop: CASSLGGAGETQYF. In DNA, the CDR3 is TGTGCCAGCAGCCTGGGGGGGGCCGGGGAGACCCAGTACTTC.

The gene calls are TRBV28 and TRBJ2-3, with a possible D match to TRBD2 (5 bases). This CDR3 spans 13 amino acids. Looked up from germline, CDR1 is MDHEN and CDR2 is SYDVKM. Trimming took 3 bases from V and 3 from J, leaving 7 bases between them. The chain's CDR3 is CASSFPGTDTQYF. CDR3 nucleotide sequence: TGTGCCAGCAGTTTCCCGGGGACAGATACGCAGTATTTT.

V gene TRBV7-8 combines with J gene TRBJ2-7; 7 bases agree with TRBD2. CDR1 and CDR2 (germline): SGHVS, FQNEAQ. The length of the CDR3 is 12 residues. Trimming at V came to 1 base and at J to 6 bases, leaving 0 bases not matched to a gene. The CDR3 reads CASSLGEGEQYF. The CDR3 DNA follows: TGTGCCAGCAGCTTAGGGGAGGGCGAGCAGTACTTC.

The chain recombines TRBV12-3 or TRBV12-4 with TRBJ1-3; D not resolved. This CDR3 is 12 amino acids long. V was cut by 3 bases and J by 4 bases, with 4 bases left in between. The CDR3 spells CASSFLGNTIYF. The CDR3 DNA follows: TGTGCCAGCAGTTTTTTGGGAAACACCATATATTTT.

This chain connects TRBV9 to TRBJ1-4, with 11 bases identical to TRBD1. Unmatched junction bases numbered 12, after V lost 4 bases and J lost 7 bases. The CDR3 is made up of 17 amino acids. Germline lookup yields CDR1 SGDLS and CDR2 YYNGEE. CDR3 DNA sequence: TGTGCCAGCAGCCTCAGGGACAGGGGGGATTTCGGTGAAAAACTGTTTTTT. It codes for CASSLRDRGDFGEKLFF. Together with reference TRBV9 and TRBJ1-4, the CDR3 gives the full variable domain: DSGVTQTPKHLITATGQRVTLRCSPRSGDLSVYWYQQSLDQGLQFLIQYYNGEERAKGNILERFSAQQFPDLHSELNLSSLELGDSALYFCASSLRDRGDFGEKLFFGSGTQLSVL.

The genes are TRBV5-6 and TRBJ2-7; perhaps D is TRBD1 or TRBD2 (6 bases each). This CDR3 region has 14 residues. Germline CDR1 SGHDT, CDR2 YYEEEE. Trimming shortened V by 1 base and J by 2 bases, and 10 bases separated the two germline ends. Here the CDR3 DNA reads TGTGCCAGCAGCTTGCGGGGGCCTACCTACGAGCAGTACTTC. Its protein is CASSLRGPTYEQYF.

The genes are TRBV6-1 and TRBJ2-5, with D uncertain. This CDR3 comprises 15 residues. Germline assignment: CDR1 MNHNS and CDR2 SASEGT. Trimming removed 1 base from V and 2 bases from J, with 11 bases in between. The CDR3 spells CASSEVGGEQETQYF. The CDR3 nucleotides read TGTGCCAGCAGTGAAGTTGGCGGAGAGCAAGAGACCCAGTACTTC.

This clone has a single count. V and J are TRBV7-2 and TRBJ1-5; D is possibly TRBD1 (5 bases). Germline CDR1 is SGHTA and CDR2 is FQGNSA. V lost 5 bases, J lost 3 bases, and 11 bases lay in between. This CDR3 has 14 residues. CDR3 coding DNA: TGTGCCAGCAGCCCGCAGGGAGTCAATCAGCCCCAGCATTTT. Amino acid sequence: CASSPQGVNQPQHF.

The chain has TRBV29-1 and TRBJ1-1; D perhaps matches TRBD1 (5 bases). This CDR3 spans 13 amino acids. CDR1 is SQVTM, CDR2 ANQGSEA, per germline. V lost 7 bases and J lost 2, with 14 bases in between. The CDR3 loop is CSAVTGRNTEAFF. For the CDR3, the DNA is TGCAGCGCCGTGACGGGACGTAACACTGAAGCTTTCTTT.

V usage is TRBV5-6 and J usage is TRBJ1-1; D uncertain. V was cut by 0 bases and J by 4 bases, with 7 bases left in between. Germline CDR1 SGHDT, CDR2 YYEEEE. CDR3 length: 13 amino acids. The CDR3 sequence: CASSLVGSTEAFF. In DNA, the CDR3 is TGTGCCAGCAGCTTGGTGGGGTCCACTGAAGCTTTCTTT.

In the case of this clone: One end of the junction varies from germline; a read error may be responsible. This rearrangement joins TRBV9 to TRBJ2-7, with 14 bases matching TRBD2. Per germline, CDR1 SGDLS and CDR2 YYNGEE. The CDR3 has 18 residues. The CDR3 nucleotides are TGTGCCAGCAGCGTTGGGACTAGCGGGGGCCCACTCTCCTACGAGCAGGACTTC. This codes for CASSVGTSGGPLSYEQDF.

Here the CDR3 DNA reads TGTGCCAGCGGAGGGAGCTCCTACGAGCAGTACTTC. Translating gives CASGGSSYEQYF. The chain links TRBV27 to TRBJ2-7; TRBD2 might be the D (6 bases). V was cut by 8 bases and J by 0 bases, with 8 bases left in between. The CDR3 has 12 residues. The germline CDR1 and CDR2 sequences are MNHEY and SMNVEV (reference sequence).

The chain has TRBV5-4 and TRBJ1-2; 7 bases line up with TRBD1. V lost 5 bases, J lost 5 bases, and 9 bases stayed unmatched. In germline, CDR1 is SGHNT, CDR2 YYREEE (reference sequence). The CDR3 spans 14 residues. CDR3 nucleotide sequence: TGTGCCAGCAGGTTATTAACAGGGGCATATGGCTACACCTTC. It translates to CASRLLTGAYGYTF.

The J gene is TRBJ1-5, the V gene TRBV28; possibly TRBD1 for D (5 bases). Trimming removed 7 bases at V and 7 bases at J, with 17 bases between. Germline V gene sequence: CDR1 MDHEN, CDR2 SYDVKM. This CDR3 has 14 amino acids. DNA for the CDR3: TGTGCCAGCACCCTATTGTACGGGGGGCAGCCCCAGCATTTT. Amino acids: CASTLLYGGQPQHF.